The sequence of this T cell receptor beta chain was determined in a study of blood T cells in healthy people across ages. Germline V gives CDR1 DFQATT, CDR2 SNEGSKA (reference sequence). This CDR3 contains 13 residues. The V end was cut by 5 bases, the J end by 2 bases, with 10 bases between. Worth noting for this clonotype: Its antigen is unidentified.

A sample-barcoded 5' primer and a J-beta primer mix were used in a second PCR of roughly 7 to 12 cycles. CDR3-containing paired-end reads numbered at least 2.5 million in each sample. TCRdb re-analysed the 5' RACE reads in MiXCR, keeping a single row per CDR3 protein. The sample consists of around 800,000 distinct CDR3 sequences, roughly 24% of them appearing once. Study-wide results and caveats: Underestimates were what the diversity estimates from one million T cells were considered to be.

A further study also used this sample, focusing on T cells of mothers and their children. Per that paper: Related and unrelated pairs show similar thymic shaping of TCR recombination output. Slightly higher, non-significant overlap characterized related mother-child pairs relative to unrelated pairs.

What was sequenced was blood. This TCR derives from a boy between 10 and 17 years old in good health. The chain joins TRBV20-1 to TRBJ1-3; D gene uncertain. The CDR3 here is CSAPFSPGNTIYF. CDR3 nucleotide sequence: TGCAGTGCTCCCTTCTCCCCTGGAAACACCATATATTTT.